Below are 32 T cell receptor beta chains sequenced from a single sample in a study of CXCR3-negative and CXCR3-positive naive CD8 T cells. Whole-study findings and limits: CXCR3-expressing naive cells carried TRB CDR3s more hydrophobic than those of CXCR3-negative naive cells.

For these receptors, no antigen is known. Libraries were UMI-labeled 5' RACE TRB cDNA. With the 5' RACE reads reprocessed, TCRdb shows one record per CDR3 protein and no DNA. This sample contains over 150,000 distinct CDR3 sequences. Sequencing used naive CXCR3+ CD8+ T cells from blood. Documented subset: CD45RO-CCR7+CD27+CD95- naive CD8+ T cells expressing CXCR3 (TNR3+). The receptors here all came from a human donor in good health. Some clones in this sample may be carry-over from other donors' samples.

The chain carries TRBV7-9 and TRBJ2-1; TCRdb outputs TRBD1, but without DNA this stays unchecked. The CDR3 sequence is 17 residues long. Germline V CDR1 and CDR2: SEHNR, FQNEAQ (reference sequence). This CDR3 reads CASSSTSYGTTYNEQFF.

The chain uses TRBV29-1 and TRBJ2-7; the TCRdb call, TRBD1, lacks DNA for checking. From germline, CDR1 is SQVTM and CDR2 ANQGSEA. This CDR3 region has 12 residues. CDR3: CSVETGEYEQYF.

The chain couples TRBV12-3 or TRBV12-4 to TRBJ1-5; TCRdb picks TRBD1, but there is no DNA to check that call. The CDR3 contains 15 residues. The chain's CDR3 is CASSLLSWGNQPQHF.

The V gene is TRBV7-9, the J gene TRBJ2-5; the TCRdb D gene call, TRBD2, has no DNA to confirm it. The CDR3 spans 18 residues. Germline CDR1 reads SEHNR; CDR2 reads FQNEAQ (reference sequence). CDR3 sequence reads: CASSSSVLDTWEWRTQYF.

The CDR3 loop is CASSLDLAGADTEAFF. The gene calls are TRBV2 and TRBJ1-1; TCRdb outputs TRBD1, but without DNA this stays unchecked. In germline, CDR1 is SNHLY, CDR2 FYNNEI. CDR3 length equals 16 residues. The full variable domain, completed using reference TRBV2 and TRBJ1-1, is EPEVTQTPSHQVTQMGQEVILRCVPISNHLYFYWYRQILGQKVEFLVSFYNNEISEKSEIFDDQFSVERPDGSNFTLKIRSTKLEDSAMYFCASSLDLAGADTEAFFGQGTRLTVV.

The chain couples TRBV12-3 or TRBV12-4 to TRBJ1-5; the TRBD1 assignment by TCRdb is unverifiable without DNA. The CDR3 runs to 14 residues. The CDR3 loop reads CASSPPQGSQPQHF.

This rearrangement joins TRBV27 to TRBJ2-7; TCRdb calls TRBD1, which cannot be checked without DNA. This CDR3 is built from 16 residues. Germline V gene lookup returns CDR1 MNHEY and CDR2 SMNVEV (reference sequence). This CDR3 is CASSSLTGGSAYEQYF.

The CDR3 loop reads CSVPTGLGSTEAFF. This chain connects TRBV29-1 to TRBJ1-1; TCRdb picks TRBD1, but there is no DNA to check that call. The CDR3 covers 14 residues. Germline V CDR1 and CDR2: SQVTM, ANQGSEA.

The V and J genes are TRBV6-4 and TRBJ2-2; TCRdb's D call of TRBD2 is untestable without DNA. CDR1 is MRHNA and CDR2 is SNTAGT in the germline V gene. This CDR3 has 15 amino acids. CDR3 region: CASSEVAGAAGELFF.

The chain couples TRBV19 to TRBJ1-1; TCRdb calls TRBD1, which cannot be checked without DNA. CDR3 length: 11 amino acids. The germline V gene has CDR1 LNHDA and CDR2 SQIVND (reference sequence). The CDR3: CAIRRGTEAFF. Full variable domain (rest looked up from reference TRBV19 and TRBJ1-1): DGGITQSPKYLFRKEGQNVTLSCEQNLNHDAMYWYRQDPGQGLRLIYYSQIVNDFQKGDIAEGYSVSREKKESFPLTVTSAQKNPTAFYLCAIRRGTEAFFGQGTRLTVV.

V is TRBV6-2 or TRBV6-3 and J is TRBJ2-2; checking the TCRdb D call of TRBD1 is not possible without DNA. The CDR3 has 14 residues. Germline CDR1 MNHEY, CDR2 SVGEGT. This CDR3 is CAGTGTDLTGELFF.

The chain recombines TRBV12-3 or TRBV12-4 with TRBJ2-2. This CDR3 is 12 amino acids long. The CDR3 protein is CASSFVSGELFF.

This sequence joins TRBV7-3 and TRBJ2-3; TCRdb reports TRBD1, a call that lacks DNA to check it against. CDR1 is SGHTA and CDR2 is FQGTGA in the germline V gene. The CDR3 sequence is 14 residues long. The CDR3 loop reads CASSTIGTGDTQYF.

The chain uses TRBV5-6 and TRBJ2-1; the D call from TCRdb, TRBD1, cannot be confirmed without DNA. This CDR3 region has 15 residues. CDR1 and CDR2 (germline): SGHDT, YYEEEE. CDR3 residues: CASSEGQGRYNEQFF.

The V and J genes are TRBV7-8 and TRBJ2-1; TCRdb reports TRBD2, a call that lacks DNA to check it against. This CDR3 contains 18 residues. The germline CDR1 and CDR2 sequences are SGHVS and FQNEAQ. CDR3 amino acids: CASRRWTSGRSSYNEQFF.

The V gene is TRBV6-5, the J gene TRBJ1-1; with no DNA, the TCRdb D assignment of TRBD1 cannot be verified. The CDR3 contains 14 residues. Looked up from germline, CDR1 is MNHEY and CDR2 is SVGAGI. This chain's CDR3 is CARRTGPENTEAFF.

CDR3 sequence: CASSFTGSEQYF. The chain combines TRBV5-5 with TRBJ2-7; the D gene TCRdb calls, TRBD1, cannot be checked with no DNA. CDR3 length: 12 amino acids. CDR1 is SGHKS and CDR2 is YYEKEE in the germline V gene (reference sequence).

The chain uses TRBV7-3 and TRBJ2-7; TCRdb gives TRBD1 as the D gene, but with no DNA this cannot be confirmed. The CDR3 has 15 amino acids. The germline CDR1 and CDR2 sequences are SGHTA and FQGTGA. The CDR3 spells CASSIFPSGAYEQYF.

The chain joins TRBV6-4 to TRBJ2-3. The germline CDR1 and CDR2 sequences are MRHNA and SNTAGT. The CDR3 sequence is 14 residues long. Here the CDR3 reads CASSDSTSTDTQYF.

The chain couples TRBV5-8 to TRBJ2-1. The CDR3 runs to 16 residues. Germline CDR1 is SGHTS and CDR2 is YDEGEE. CDR3 residues: CASSPWGTYIYNEQFF. The full variable domain, in which reference TRBV5-8 and TRBJ2-1 provide the parts outside the CDR3, is EAGVTQSPTHLIKTRGQQATLRCSPISGHTSVYWYQQALGLGLQFLLWYDEGEERNRGNFPPRFSGRQFPNYSSELNVNALELEDSALYLCASSPWGTYIYNEQFFGPGTRLTVL.

This sequence joins TRBV6-2 or TRBV6-3 and TRBJ1-1. This CDR3 contains 12 residues. CDR1 is MNHEY, CDR2 SVGEGT, per germline. The CDR3 loop reads CASSYSNTEAFF.

The chain combines TRBV4-3 with TRBJ1-2. The V gene's germline CDR1 is LGHNA and CDR2 YSLEER. The CDR3 runs to 17 residues. The CDR3 protein is CASSQDQSGPANYGYTF.

The chain couples TRBV25-1 to TRBJ1-1; TCRdb indicates TRBD1, and absent DNA this call remains unverified. From germline, CDR1 is MGHDK and CDR2 SYGVNS. The CDR3 has 19 amino acids. The CDR3 sequence is CASSEYLGKGSTGETEAFF.

The chain employs TRBV20-1 and TRBJ2-7; the TCRdb D gene call, TRBD1, has no DNA to confirm it. Germline loops: CDR1 DFQATT, CDR2 SNEGSKA (reference sequence). The length of the CDR3 is 13 residues. CDR3 sequence reads: CSAPGQGYYEQYF.

This sequence joins TRBV10-3 and TRBJ2-7; TCRdb calls TRBD2, which cannot be checked without DNA. CDR3 size: 15 residues. Germline CDR1 ENHRY, CDR2 SYGVKD. The CDR3 reads CAISEGLAGSYEQYF.

V gene TRBV28 combines with J gene TRBJ2-7. The CDR3 is 11 amino acids. Germline CDR1 reads MDHEN; CDR2 reads SYDVKM. This chain's CDR3 is CASSFLYEQYF.

The chain carries TRBV15 and TRBJ2-1; TCRdb names TRBD1, which stays unverified in the absence of DNA. CDR1 is LNHNV and CDR2 is YYDKDF in the germline V gene (reference sequence). There are 15 residues in the CDR3. This CDR3 reads CATSRSRTGGIEQFF.

This chain links TRBV15 with TRBJ2-7; checking the TCRdb D call of TRBD1 is not possible without DNA. The germline CDR1 and CDR2 sequences are LNHNV and YYDKDF (reference sequence). The length of the CDR3 is 15 residues. The CDR3 protein is CATSRERGAAYEQYF. Full variable domain (outside the CDR3, taken from reference TRBV15 and TRBJ2-7): DAMVIQNPRYQVTQFGKPVTLSCSQTLNHNVMYWYQQKSSQAPKLLFHYYDKDFNNEADTPDNFQSRRPNTSFCFLDIRSPGLGDTAMYLCATSRERGAAYEQYFGPGTRLTVT.

The chain joins TRBV12-3 or TRBV12-4 to TRBJ2-2; TCRdb's D call of TRBD1 is untestable without DNA. The CDR3 is made up of 16 amino acids. This CDR3 reads CASSGTTGALTGELFF.

The V gene is TRBV11-2, the J gene TRBJ2-1. Per germline, CDR1 SGHAT and CDR2 FQNNGV. The CDR3 extends over 11 amino acids. This CDR3 is CASSAFNEQFF. Supplemented by reference TRBV11-2 and TRBJ2-1, the full variable domain reads EAGVAQSPRYKIIEKRQSVAFWCNPISGHATLYWYQQILGQGPKLLIQFQNNGVVDDSQLPKDRFSAERLKGVDSTLKIQPAKLEDSAVYLCASSAFNEQFFGPGTRLTVL.

The CDR3 reads CASSQGAGDGTSDTQYF. This chain links TRBV14 with TRBJ2-3; the TCRdb call, TRBD1, lacks DNA for checking. CDR1 SGHDN and CDR2 FVKESK come from the germline V gene. The CDR3 runs 17 residues.

The gene calls are TRBV7-9 and TRBJ1-1. The CDR3 covers 14 residues. Germline V gene lookup returns CDR1 SEHNR and CDR2 FQNEAQ (reference sequence). The CDR3 protein is CASSIELGNTEAFF.